The sequence of this T cell receptor beta chain was determined in a study of T cell responses to AZD1222 COVID-19 vaccine. Study findings and constraints: None of the repertoires were sampled until the peak T cell response had passed. Spike-specific TCR depth and breadth grew after two AZD1222 doses.

The length of the CDR3 is 15 residues. The V end was cut by 3 bases, the J end by 4 bases, with 15 bases between. CDR1 is MNHNS, CDR2 SASEGT, per germline. Produced via immunoSEQ multiplex PCR; TCRdb's table is partial and in-frame only. The sample has about 130,000 clones, about 93% seen once; the top ten hold approximately 6.9%. On this clone itself: Its target is unknown.

Sample: peripheral blood, taken 28 days after the second AZD1222 dose. The rearrangement uses TRBV6-1 and TRBJ1-1; a possible D gene is TRBD1 (5 bases). The clonotype comes from an adult who received the AZD1222 COVID-19 vaccine. Here the CDR3 reads CASSDRGKGTTEAFF. In nucleotides, the CDR3 is TGTGCCAGCAGTGACCGGGGGAAGGGGACCACTGAAGCTTTCTTT.